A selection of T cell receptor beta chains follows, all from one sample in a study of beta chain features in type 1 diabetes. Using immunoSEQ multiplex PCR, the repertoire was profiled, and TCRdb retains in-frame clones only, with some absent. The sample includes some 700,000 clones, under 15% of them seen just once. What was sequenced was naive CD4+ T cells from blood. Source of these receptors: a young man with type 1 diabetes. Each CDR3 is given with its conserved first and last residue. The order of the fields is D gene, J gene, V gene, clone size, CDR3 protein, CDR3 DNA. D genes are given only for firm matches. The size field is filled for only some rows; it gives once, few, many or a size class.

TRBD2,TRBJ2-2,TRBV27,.,CASSSPWRGGTGELFF,TGTGCCAGCAGTTCCCCTTGGCGGGGGGGCACCGGGGAGCTGTTTTTT
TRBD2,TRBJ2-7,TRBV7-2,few,CASSARLAVTYEQYF,TGTGCCAGCAGCGCTAGGCTAGCGGTGACCTACGAGCAGTACTTC
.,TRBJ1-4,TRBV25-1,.,CASSEFGVKEKLFF,TGTGCCAGCAGTGAATTTGGGGTCAAAGAAAAACTGTTTTTT
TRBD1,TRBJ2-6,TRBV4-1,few,CASSPFRGRSGANVLTF,TGCGCCAGCAGCCCTTTCAGGGGGCGGTCTGGGGCCAACGTCCTGACTTTC
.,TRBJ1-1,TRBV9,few,CASSVETGDTEAFF,TGTGCCAGCAGCGTAGAGACCGGGGACACTGAAGCTTTCTTT
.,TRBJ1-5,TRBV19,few,CATQKALLWDNQPQHF,TGTGCCACCCAAAAGGCCTTATTGTGGGACAATCAGCCCCAGCATTTT
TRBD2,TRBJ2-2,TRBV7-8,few,CASSFLAGGNTGELFF,TGTGCCAGCAGCTTCCTAGCGGGGGGGAACACCGGGGAGCTGTTTTTT
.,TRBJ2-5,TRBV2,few,CAARGGTETQYF,TGTGCCGCCCGTGGAGGGACGGAGACCCAGTACTTC
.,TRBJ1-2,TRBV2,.,CASSEAAPYGYTF,TGTGCCAGCAGTGAAGCAGCGCCCTATGGCTACACCTTC
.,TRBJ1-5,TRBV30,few,CAWSGQRDQPQHF,TGTGCCTGGAGTGGGCAGCGGGATCAGCCCCAGCATTTT
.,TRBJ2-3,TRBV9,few,CASSSGQPTDTQYF,TGTGCCAGCAGCTCCGGACAGCCCACAGATACGCAGTATTTT
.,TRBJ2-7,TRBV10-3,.,CAITPGSTEAYEQYF,TGTGCCATCACACCCGGGTCCACCGAGGCCTACGAGCAGTACTTC
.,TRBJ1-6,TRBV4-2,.,CASSQESDKNNSPLHF,TGTGCCAGCAGCCAAGAATCCGACAAGAATAATTCACCCCTCCACTTT
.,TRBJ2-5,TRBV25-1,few,CASSELGGAQETQYF,TGTGCCAGCAGTGAATTGGGGGGGGCGCAAGAGACCCAGTACTTC
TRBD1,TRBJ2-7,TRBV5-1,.,CASSLTGVSYEQYF,TGCGCCAGCAGCTTAACAGGGGTCTCCTACGAGCAGTACTTC
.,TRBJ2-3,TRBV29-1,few,CSVPEGGRTDTQYF,TGCAGCGTTCCGGAAGGGGGGAGGACAGATACGCAGTATTTT
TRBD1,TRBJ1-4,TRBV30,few,CAWAPLGQNNEKLFF,TGTGCCTGGGCCCCCTTGGGACAGAATAATGAAAAACTGTTTTTT
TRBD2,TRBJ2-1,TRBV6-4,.,CASSDGLGTSVYNEQFF,TGTGCCAGCAGTGACGGGTTGGGGACTAGCGTTTACAATGAGCAGTTCTTC
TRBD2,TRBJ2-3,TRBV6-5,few,CASSYSRTSGVNTQYF,TGTGCCAGCAGTTACTCCCGGACTAGCGGGGTAAATACGCAGTATTTT
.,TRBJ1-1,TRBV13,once,CASSLGTVANTEAFF,TGTGCCAGCAGCTTAGGTACTGTAGCTAACACTGAAGCTTTCTTT
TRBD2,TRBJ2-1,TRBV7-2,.,CASSPRTSGGEQFF,TGTGCCAGCAGCCCCCGGACTAGCGGCGGGGAGCAGTTCTTC
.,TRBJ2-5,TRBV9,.,CASSVGPQALETQYF,TGTGCCAGCAGCGTAGGTCCACAGGCCCTAGAGACCCAGTACTTC
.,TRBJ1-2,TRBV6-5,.,CASSNPHGYTF,TGTGCCAGCAGTAACCCGCATGGCTACACCTTC
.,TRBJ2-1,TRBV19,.,CASSIKGYSENEQFF,TGTGCCAGTAGTATCAAGGGGTATTCAGAGAATGAGCAGTTCTTC
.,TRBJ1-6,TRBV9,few,CASSVAGRGNSPLHF,TGTGCCAGCAGCGTAGCTGGGAGGGGTAATTCACCCCTCCACTTT
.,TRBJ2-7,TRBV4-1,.,CASSVGQQVAREQYF,TGCGCCAGCAGCGTCGGGCAGCAGGTAGCGCGCGAGCAGTACTTC
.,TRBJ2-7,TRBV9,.,CASSQTSGTHNEQYF,TGTGCCAGCAGTCAGACTTCGGGGACCCACAACGAGCAGTACTTC
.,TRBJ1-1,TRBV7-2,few,CASSLTVVGNTEAFF,TGTGCCAGCAGTTTAACGGTCGTTGGTAACACTGAAGCTTTCTTT
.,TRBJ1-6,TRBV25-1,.,CASSPQGNNSPLHF,TGTGCCAGCAGCCCCCAGGGAAATAATTCACCCCTCCACTTT
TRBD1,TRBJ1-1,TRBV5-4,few,CATSGTGGGNTEAFF,TGTGCCACTTCCGGGACAGGGGGTGGGAACACTGAAGCTTTCTTT
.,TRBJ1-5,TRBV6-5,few,CASHGQPNQPQHF,TGTGCCAGCCATGGACAGCCCAATCAGCCCCAGCATTTT
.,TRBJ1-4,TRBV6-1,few,CASSEQQLTNEKLFF,TGTGCCAGCAGTGAACAGCAGCTAACTAATGAAAAACTGTTTTTT
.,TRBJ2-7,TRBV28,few,CASGGGLYEQYF,TGTGCCAGCGGCGGGGGCCTCTACGAGCAGTACTTC
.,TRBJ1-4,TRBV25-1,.,CASSDPGPWVDEKLFF,TGTGCCAGCAGTGATCCCGGACCGTGGGTTGATGAAAAACTGTTTTTT
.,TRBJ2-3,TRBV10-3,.,CAISESSLDTQYF,TGTGCCATCAGTGAGTCGAGTCTCGATACGCAGTATTTT
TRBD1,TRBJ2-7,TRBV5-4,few,CASSQRDSSYEQYF,TGTGCCAGCAGCCAAAGGGACAGTTCCTACGAGCAGTACTTC
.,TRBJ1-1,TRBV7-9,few,CASSFEGLEAFF,TGTGCCAGCAGCTTTGAGGGGCTAGAAGCTTTCTTT